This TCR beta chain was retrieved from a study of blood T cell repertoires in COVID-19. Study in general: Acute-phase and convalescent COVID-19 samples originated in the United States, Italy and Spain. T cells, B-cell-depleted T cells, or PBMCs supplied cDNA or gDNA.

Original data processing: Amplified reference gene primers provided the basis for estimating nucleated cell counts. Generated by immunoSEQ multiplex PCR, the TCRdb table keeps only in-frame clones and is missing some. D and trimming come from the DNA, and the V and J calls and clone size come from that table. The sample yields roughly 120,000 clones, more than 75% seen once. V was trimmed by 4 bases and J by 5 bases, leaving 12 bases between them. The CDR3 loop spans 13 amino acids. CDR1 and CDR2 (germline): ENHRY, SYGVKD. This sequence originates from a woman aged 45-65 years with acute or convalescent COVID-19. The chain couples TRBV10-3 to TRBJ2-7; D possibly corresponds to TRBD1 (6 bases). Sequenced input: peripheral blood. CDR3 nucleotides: TGTGCCATCAGTGGTTCCTCAGGGGACGAGCAGTACTTC. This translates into CAISGSSGDEQYF.